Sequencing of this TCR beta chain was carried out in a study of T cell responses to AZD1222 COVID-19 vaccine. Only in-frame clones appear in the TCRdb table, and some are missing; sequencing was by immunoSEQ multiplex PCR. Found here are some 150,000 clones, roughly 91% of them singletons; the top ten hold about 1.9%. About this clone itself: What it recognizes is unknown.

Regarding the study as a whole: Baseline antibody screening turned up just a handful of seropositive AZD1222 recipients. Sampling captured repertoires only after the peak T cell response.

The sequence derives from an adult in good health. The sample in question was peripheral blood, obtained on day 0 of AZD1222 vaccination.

CDR3 sequence reads: CASSRLRTFGSLEAFF. In DNA form, the CDR3 reads TGTGCCAGCAGCCGCCTTAGGACCTTCGGGTCCCTTGAAGCTTTCTTT. This chain uses TRBV3-1 (or the pseudogene TRBV3-2) with TRBJ1-1; D call uncertain. The V gene lost 4 bases and the J gene lost 7 bases, with 22 bases spanning the gap. CDR1 and CDR2 from the germline V gene are LGHDT and YNNKEL (reference sequence). This CDR3 spans 16 amino acids.